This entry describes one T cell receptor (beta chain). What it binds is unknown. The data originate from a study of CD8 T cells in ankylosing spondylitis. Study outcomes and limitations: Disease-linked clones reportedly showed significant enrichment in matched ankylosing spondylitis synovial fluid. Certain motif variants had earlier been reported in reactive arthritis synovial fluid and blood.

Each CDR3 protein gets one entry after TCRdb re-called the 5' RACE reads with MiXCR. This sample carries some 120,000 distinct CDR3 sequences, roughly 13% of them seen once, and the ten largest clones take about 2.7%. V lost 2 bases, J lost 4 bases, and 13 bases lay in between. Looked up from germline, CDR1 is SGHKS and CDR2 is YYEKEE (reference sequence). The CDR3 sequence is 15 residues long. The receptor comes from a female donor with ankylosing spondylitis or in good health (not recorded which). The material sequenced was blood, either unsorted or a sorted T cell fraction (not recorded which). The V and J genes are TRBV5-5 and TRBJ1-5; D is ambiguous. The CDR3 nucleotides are TGTGCCAGCAGCTTAGAGGGCAGAGAAAATCAGCCCCAGCATTTT. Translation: CASSLEGRENQPQHF.